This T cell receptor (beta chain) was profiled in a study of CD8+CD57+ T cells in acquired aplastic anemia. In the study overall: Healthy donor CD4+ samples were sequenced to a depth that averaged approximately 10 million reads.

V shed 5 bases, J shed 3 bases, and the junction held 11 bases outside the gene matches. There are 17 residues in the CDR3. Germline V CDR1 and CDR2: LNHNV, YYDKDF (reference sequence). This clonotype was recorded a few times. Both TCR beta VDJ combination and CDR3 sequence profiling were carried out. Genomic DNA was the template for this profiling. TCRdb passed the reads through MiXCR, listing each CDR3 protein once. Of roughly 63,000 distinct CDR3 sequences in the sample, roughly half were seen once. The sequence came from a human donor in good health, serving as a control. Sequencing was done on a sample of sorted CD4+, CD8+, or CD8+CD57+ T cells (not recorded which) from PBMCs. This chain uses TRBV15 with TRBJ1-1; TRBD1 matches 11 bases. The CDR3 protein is CATSPLGQGAIYTEAFF. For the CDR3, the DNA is TGTGCCACCAGCCCCCTCGGACAGGGGGCGATTTACACTGAAGCTTTCTTT.